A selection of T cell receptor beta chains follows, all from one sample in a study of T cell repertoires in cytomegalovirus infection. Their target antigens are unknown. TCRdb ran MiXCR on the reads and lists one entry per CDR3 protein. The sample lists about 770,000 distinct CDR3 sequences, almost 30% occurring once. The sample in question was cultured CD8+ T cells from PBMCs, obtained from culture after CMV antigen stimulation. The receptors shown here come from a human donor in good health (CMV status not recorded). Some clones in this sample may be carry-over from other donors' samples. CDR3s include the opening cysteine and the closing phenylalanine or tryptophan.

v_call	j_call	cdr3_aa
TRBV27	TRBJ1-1	CASSLSRGEAEAFF
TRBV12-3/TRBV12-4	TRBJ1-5	CASSFWGSNQPQHF
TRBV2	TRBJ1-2	CASSDPGPREGYTF
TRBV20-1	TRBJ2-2	CSARNWLQDTGELFF
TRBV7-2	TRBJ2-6	CASSLWVSGANVLTF
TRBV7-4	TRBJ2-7	CASSSPPSGVIYEQYF
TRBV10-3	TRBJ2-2	CAIGYDRDPNTGELFF
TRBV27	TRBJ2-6	CASSLTPGLAGANVLTF
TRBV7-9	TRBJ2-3	CASSLLGQGAYTDTQYF
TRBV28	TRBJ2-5	CASSLSRTQYF
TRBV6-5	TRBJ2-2	CASSSAGGITGELFF
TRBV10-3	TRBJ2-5	CAISESGTGALYQETQYF
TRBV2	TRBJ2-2	CASSRGVDTGELFF
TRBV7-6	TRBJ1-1	CASSSGTGNTEAFF
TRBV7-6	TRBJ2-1	CASSLEASGGYLLYNEQFF
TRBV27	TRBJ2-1	CASSPGPSSNNEQFF
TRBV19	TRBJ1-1	CASTESGTEAFF
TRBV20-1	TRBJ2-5	CSARELPQETQYF
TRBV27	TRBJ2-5	CASSHRLAGFETQYF
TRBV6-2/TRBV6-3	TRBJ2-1	CASSYSMVGPYNEQFF
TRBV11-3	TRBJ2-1	CASSVGGAYNEQFF
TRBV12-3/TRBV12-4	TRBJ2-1	CASYSGGDEQFF
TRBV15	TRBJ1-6	CATSRDHASDSPLHF
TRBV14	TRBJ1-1	CASSQAGGATEAFF
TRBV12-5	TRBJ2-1	CASGFGPSRHNEQFF
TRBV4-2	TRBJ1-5	CASSQNGVGNQPQHF
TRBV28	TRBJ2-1	CASSQSRAGPVDNEQFF
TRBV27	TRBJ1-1	CASSLGTTNTEAFF
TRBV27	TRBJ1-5	CASSLGIGGQPQHF
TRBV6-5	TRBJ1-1	CASSYSLDTVNTEAFF
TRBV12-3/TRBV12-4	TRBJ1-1	CASTEGGGAFF
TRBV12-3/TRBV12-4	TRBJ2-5	CASSLTSWQETQYF
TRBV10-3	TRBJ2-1	CAIRDRGPYNEQFF
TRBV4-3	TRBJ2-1	CASSLGRATGQFF
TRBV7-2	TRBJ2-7	CASSLGRISYEQYF
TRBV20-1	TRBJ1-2	CSARDRHRSYGYTF
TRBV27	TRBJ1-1	CASSLSGFGTEAFF
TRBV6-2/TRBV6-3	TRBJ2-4	CASSYPHDIQYF
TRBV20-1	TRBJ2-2	CSARDHLGDAYTGELFF
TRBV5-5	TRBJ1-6	CASSLVGVNSPLHF
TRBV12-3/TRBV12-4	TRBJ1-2	CASSPWMNYGYTF
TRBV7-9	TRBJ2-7	CASSSRIPGEGEQYF
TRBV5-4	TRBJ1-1	CASSYEVGNTEAFF